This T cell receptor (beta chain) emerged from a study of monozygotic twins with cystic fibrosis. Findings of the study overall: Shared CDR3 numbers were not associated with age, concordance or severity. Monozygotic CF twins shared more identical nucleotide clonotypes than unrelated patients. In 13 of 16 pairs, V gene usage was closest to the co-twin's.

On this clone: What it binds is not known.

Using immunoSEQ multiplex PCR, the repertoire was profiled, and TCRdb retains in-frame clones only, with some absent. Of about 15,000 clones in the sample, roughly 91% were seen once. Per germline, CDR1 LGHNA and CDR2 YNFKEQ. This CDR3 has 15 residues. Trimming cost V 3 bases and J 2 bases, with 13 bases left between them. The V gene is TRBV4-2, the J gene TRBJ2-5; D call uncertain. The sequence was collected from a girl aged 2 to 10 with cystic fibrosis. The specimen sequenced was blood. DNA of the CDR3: TGTGCCAGCAGCCACGACCCCGACATACAAGAGACCCAGTACTTC. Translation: CASSHDPDIQETQYF.